Sequencing of this TCR beta chain was carried out in a study of T cells in Graves' hyperthyroidism and ophthalmopathy. It was RNA transcripts that yielded the amplified TCR beta CDR3 regions. Carried out on the TCR CDR3, a first-round RT-PCR used the HTBI primer set. From the multiplex PCR reads, TCRdb called clonotypes with MiXCR, one entry per CDR3 protein. The sample has 370,000 or so distinct CDR3 sequences, around a quarter seen once. Absent ophthalmopathy progression within 18 months defined stable Graves' hyperthyroidism. It was uncontrolled infection, other autoimmune disease, pregnancy or lactation that excluded patients. The study's findings and limits: Model output signaled ophthalmopathy a median approximately 6.2 months ahead of onset.

This clonotype came up a few times. Its antigen remains unknown. This CDR3 has 14 amino acids. V lost 6 bases, J lost 5 bases, and 9 bases stayed unmatched. Germline-derived CDR1 and CDR2 are DFQATT and SNEGSKA (reference sequence). The origin of this receptor is a man between 45 and 60 years old with Graves' hyperthyroidism. The chain has TRBV20-1 and TRBJ2-2, with 7 bases matching TRBD1. Source material: blood. CDR3 nucleotides: TGCAGTGCCAGCGAGGGGGCGGGTACCGGGGAGCTGTTTTTT. Translated, it gives CSASEGAGTGELFF.